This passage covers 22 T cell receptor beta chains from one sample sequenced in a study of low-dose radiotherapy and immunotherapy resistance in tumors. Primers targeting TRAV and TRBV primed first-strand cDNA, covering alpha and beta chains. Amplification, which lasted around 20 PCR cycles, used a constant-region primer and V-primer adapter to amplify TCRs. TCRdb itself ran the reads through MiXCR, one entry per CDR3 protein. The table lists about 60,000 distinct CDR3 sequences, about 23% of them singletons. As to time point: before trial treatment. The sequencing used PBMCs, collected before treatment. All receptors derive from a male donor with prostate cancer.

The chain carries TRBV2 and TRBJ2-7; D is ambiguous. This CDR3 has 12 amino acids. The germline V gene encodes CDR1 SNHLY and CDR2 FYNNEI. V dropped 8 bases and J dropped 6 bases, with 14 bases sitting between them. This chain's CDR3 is CASGPWLLEQYF. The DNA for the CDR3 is TGTGCCAGCGGGCCGTGGCTTCTCGAGCAGTACTTC.

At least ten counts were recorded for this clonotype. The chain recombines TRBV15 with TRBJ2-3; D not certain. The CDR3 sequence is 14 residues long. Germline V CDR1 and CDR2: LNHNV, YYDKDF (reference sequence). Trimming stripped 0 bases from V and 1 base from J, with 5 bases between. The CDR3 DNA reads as TGTGCCACCAGCAGAGATCTGGGCACAGATACGCAGTATTTT. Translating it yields CATSRDLGTDTQYF.

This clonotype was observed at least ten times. The CDR3 loop is CSALGTGGLGSEAFF. The CDR3 nucleotides read TGCAGCGCCCTCGGGACAGGGGGCCTCGGGTCTGAAGCTTTCTTT. The gene calls are TRBV29-1 and TRBJ1-1, with 12 nucleotides matching TRBD1. This CDR3 has 15 residues. Trimming removed 7 bases from V and 6 bases from J; junction bases left unmatched: 12. Germline lookup yields CDR1 SQVTM and CDR2 ANQGSEA.

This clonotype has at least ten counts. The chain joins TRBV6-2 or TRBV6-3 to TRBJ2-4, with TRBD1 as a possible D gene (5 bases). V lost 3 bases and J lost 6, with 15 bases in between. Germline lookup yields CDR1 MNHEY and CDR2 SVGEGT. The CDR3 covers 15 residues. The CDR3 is CASSYGQGVGNIQYF. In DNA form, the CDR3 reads TGTGCCAGCAGTTATGGGCAGGGTGTTGGAAACATTCAGTACTTC.

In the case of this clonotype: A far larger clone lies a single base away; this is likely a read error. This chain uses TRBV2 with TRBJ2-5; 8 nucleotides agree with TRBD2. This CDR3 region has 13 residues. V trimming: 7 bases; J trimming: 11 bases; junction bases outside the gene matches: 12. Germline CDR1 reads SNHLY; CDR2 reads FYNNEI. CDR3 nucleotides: TGTGCCAGCAACTCCGGGGGGGCCAATGAGCAGTACTTC. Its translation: CASNSGGANEQYF.

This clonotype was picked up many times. The CDR3 coding sequence is TGTGCCATCACGGCCACCGCGAACACCGGGGAGCTGTTTTTT. Amino acid sequence: CAITATANTGELFF. The J gene is TRBJ2-2, the V gene TRBV10-3; no clear D. This CDR3 has 14 amino acids. V was clipped by 7 bases and J by 0 bases, with 9 bases between them. CDR1 and CDR2 (germline): ENHRY, SYGVKD.

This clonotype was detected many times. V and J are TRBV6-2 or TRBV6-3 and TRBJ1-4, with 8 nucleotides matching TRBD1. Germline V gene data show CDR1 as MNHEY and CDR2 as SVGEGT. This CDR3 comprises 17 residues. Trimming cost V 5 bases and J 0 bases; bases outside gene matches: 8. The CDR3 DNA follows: TGTGCCAGCAGTGCGCGACAGGGGCGCTCAACTAATGAAAAACTGTTTTTT. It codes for CASSARQGRSTNEKLFF.

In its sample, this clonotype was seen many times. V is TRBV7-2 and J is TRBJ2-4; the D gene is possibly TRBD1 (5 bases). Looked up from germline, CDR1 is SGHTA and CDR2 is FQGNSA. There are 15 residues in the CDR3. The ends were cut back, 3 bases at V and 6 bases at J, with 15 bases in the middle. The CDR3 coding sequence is TGTGCCAGCAGCTTTTCCGGGCAGGGTGGAAACATTCAGTACTTC. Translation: CASSFSGQGGNIQYF.

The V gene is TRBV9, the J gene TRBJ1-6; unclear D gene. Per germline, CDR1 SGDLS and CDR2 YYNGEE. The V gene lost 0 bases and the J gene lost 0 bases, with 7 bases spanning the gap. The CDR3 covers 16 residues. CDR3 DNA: TGTGCCAGCAGCGTAGGGCCGAGCTCCTATAATTCACCCCTCCACTTT. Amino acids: CASSVGPSSYNSPLHF.

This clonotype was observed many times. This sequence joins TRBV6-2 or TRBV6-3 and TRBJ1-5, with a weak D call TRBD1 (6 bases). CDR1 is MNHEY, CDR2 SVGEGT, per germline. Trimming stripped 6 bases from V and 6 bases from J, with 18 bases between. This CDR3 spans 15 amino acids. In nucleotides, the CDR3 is TGTGCCAGCAGGGAAGGGACATTCGAAGTTCAGCCCCAGCATTTT. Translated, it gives CASREGTFEVQPQHF.

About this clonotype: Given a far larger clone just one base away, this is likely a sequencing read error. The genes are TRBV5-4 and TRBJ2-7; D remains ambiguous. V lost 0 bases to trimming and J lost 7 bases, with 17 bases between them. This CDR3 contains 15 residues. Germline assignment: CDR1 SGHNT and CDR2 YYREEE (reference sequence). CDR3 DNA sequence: TGTGCCAGCAGCTTGGTTTCAGTCTCCTACAATGAGCAGTACTTC. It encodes CASSLVSVSYNEQYF.

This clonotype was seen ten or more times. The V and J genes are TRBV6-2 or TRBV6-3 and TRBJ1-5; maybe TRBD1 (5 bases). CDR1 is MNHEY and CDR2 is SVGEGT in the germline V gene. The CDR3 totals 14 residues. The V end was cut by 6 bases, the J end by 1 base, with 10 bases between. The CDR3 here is CASRGAGSNQPQHF. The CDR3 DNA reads TGTGCCAGCAGAGGGGCAGGGAGCAATCAGCCCCAGCATTTT.

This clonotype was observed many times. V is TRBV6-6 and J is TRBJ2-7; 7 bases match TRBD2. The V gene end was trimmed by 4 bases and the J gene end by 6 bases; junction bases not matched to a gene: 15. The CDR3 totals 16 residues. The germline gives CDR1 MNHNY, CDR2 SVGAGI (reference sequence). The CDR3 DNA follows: TGTGCCAGCAGTTGGGTACGGGGGGTTGGGGTCGGCGAGCAGTACTTC. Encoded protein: CASSWVRGVGVGEQYF.

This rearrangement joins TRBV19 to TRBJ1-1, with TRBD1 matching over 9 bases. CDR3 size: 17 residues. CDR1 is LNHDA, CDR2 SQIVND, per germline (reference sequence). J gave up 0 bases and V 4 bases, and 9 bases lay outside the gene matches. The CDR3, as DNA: TGTGCCAGTAGTACAGACCATGACAGGGGGATGAACACTGAAGCTTTCTTT. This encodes CASSTDHDRGMNTEAFF.

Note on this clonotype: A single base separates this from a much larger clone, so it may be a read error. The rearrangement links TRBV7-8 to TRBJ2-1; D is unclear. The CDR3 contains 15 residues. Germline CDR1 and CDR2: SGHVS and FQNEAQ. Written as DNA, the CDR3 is TGTGCCAGCAGCCCTCAGAGTATAGGTTACAATGATCAGTTCTTC. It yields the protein CASSPQSIGYNDQFF. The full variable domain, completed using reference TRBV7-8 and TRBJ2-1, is GAGVSQSPRYKVAKRGQDVALRCDPISGHVSLFWYQQALGQGPEFLTYFQNEAQLDKSGLPSDRFFAERPEGSVSTLKIQRTQQEDSAVYLCASSPQSIGYNDQFFGPGTRLTVL.

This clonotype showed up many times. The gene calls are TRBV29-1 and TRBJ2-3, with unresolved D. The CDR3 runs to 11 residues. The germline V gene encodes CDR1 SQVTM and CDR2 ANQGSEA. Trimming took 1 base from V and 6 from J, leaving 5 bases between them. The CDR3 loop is CSVEALDTQYF. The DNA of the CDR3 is TGCAGCGTTGAAGCTTTGGATACGCAGTATTTT.

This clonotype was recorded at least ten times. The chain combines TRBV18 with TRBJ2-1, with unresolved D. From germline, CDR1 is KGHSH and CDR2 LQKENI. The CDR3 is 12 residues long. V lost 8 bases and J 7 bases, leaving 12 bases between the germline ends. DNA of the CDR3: TGTGCCAGCAGCCCCCTCGGGAATGAGCAGTTCTTC. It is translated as CASSPLGNEQFF.

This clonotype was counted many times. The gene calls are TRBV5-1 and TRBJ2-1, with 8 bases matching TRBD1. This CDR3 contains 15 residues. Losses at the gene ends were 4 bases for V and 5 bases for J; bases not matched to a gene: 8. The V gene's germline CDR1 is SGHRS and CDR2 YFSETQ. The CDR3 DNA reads TGCGCCAGCAGCATGGACAGGGCTTGGGACAATGAGCAGTTCTTC. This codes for CASSMDRAWDNEQFF. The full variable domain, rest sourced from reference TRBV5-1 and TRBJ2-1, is KAGVTQTPRYLIKTRGQQVTLSCSPISGHRSVSWYQQTPGQGLQFLFEYFSETQRNKGNFPGRFSGRQFSNSRSEMNVSTLELGDSALYLCASSMDRAWDNEQFFGPGTRLTVL.

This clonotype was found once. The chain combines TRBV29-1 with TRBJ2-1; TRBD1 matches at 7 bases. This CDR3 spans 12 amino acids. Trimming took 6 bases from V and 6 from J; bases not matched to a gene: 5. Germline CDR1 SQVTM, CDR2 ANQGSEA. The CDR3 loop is CSVRQGSNEQFF. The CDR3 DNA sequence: TGCAGCGTCCGACAGGGTAGCAATGAGCAGTTCTTC.

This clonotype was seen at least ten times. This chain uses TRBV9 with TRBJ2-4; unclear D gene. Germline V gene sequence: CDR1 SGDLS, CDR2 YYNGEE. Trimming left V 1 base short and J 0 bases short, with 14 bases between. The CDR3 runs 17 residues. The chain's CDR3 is CASSVKEIGVAKNIQYF. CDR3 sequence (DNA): TGTGCCAGCAGCGTAAAAGAGATCGGCGTAGCCAAAAACATTCAGTACTTC. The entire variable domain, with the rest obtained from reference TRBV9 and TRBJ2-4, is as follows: DSGVTQTPKHLITATGQRVTLRCSPRSGDLSVYWYQQSLDQGLQFLIQYYNGEERAKGNILERFSAQQFPDLHSELNLSSLELGDSALYFCASSVKEIGVAKNIQYFGAGTRLSVL.

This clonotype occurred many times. The CDR3, as DNA: TGTGCCAGCAGTGGAAGCGGGAGGGGTAATGAGCAGTTCTTC. The encoded protein is CASSGSGRGNEQFF. This chain joins TRBV6-6 and TRBJ2-1; TRBD2 agrees at 10 bases. Trimming removed 5 bases from V and 7 bases from J; junction bases left unmatched: 5. CDR3 length: 14 residues. The germline V gene has CDR1 MNHNY and CDR2 SVGAGI (reference sequence).

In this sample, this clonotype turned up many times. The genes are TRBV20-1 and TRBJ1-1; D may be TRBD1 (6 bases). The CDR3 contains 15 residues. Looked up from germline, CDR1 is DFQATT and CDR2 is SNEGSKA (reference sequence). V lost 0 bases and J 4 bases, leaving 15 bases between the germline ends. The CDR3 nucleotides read TGCAGTGCTAGAGATGCAAGGGGGGTGGTCACTGAAGCTTTCTTT. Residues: CSARDARGVVTEAFF.